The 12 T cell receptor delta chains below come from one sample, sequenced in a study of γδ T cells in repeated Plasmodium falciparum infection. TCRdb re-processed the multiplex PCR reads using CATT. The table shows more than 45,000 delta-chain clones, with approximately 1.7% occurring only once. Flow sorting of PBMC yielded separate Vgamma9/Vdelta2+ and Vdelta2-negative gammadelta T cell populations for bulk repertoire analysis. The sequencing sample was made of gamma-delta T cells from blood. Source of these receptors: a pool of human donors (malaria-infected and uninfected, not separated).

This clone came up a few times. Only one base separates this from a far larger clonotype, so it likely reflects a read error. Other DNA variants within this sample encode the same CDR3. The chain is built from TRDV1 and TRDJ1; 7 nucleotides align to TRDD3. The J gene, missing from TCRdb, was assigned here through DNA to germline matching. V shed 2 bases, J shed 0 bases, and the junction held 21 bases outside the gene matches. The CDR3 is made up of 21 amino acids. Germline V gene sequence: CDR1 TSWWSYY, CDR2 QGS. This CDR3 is CALGEVLNGPSGGSYTDKLIF. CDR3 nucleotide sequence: TGTGCTCTTGGGGAAGTCCTAAACGGGCCTTCTGGGGGCTCGTACACCGATAAACTCATCTTT.

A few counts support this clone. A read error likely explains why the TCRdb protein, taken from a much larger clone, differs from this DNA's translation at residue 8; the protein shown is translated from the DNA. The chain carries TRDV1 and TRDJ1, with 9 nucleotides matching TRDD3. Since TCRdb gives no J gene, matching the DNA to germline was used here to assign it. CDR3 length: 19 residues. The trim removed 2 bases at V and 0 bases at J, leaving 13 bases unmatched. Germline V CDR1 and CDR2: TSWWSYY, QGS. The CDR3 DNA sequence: TGTGCTCTTGGGGAAAAGGCGGTACTGGGGGAGATATACACCGATAAACTCATCTTT. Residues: CALGEKAVLGEIYTDKLIF.

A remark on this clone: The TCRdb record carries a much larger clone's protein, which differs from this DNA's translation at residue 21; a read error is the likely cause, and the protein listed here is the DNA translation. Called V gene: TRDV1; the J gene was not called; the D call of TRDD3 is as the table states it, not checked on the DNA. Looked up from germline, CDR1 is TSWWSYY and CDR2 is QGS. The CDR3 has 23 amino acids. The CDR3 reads CALGELKILSVLGDSLYTDKPIF. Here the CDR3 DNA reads TGTGCTCTTGGGGAACTCAAGATCCTATCGGTACTGGGGGATAGTCTGTACACCGATAAACCCATCTTT.

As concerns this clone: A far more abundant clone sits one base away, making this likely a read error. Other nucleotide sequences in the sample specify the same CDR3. CDR3 protein: CALGERPRATLGGHTDPTDKLIF. The CDR3 nucleotides are TGTGCTCTTGGGGAACGTCCGAGGGCTACATTGGGGGGACACACCGACCCAACCGATAAACTCATCTTT. The chain employs TRDV1 and TRDJ1; perhaps TRDD3 as D (6 bases). TCRdb leaves out the J gene; it was filled in here by matching the DNA to germline. V lost 1 base, J lost 2 bases, and 35 bases lay in between. The CDR3 spans 23 residues. From germline, CDR1 is TSWWSYY and CDR2 QGS.

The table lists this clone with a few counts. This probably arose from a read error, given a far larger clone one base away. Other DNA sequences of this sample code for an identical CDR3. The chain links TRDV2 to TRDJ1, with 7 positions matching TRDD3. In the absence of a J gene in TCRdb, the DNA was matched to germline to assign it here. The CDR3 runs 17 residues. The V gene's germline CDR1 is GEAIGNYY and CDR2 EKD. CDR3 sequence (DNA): TGCGCCTGTGACACTCTGAGTACTCTGGGGGACACCGATAAACTCATCTTT. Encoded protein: CACDTLSTLGDTDKLIF.

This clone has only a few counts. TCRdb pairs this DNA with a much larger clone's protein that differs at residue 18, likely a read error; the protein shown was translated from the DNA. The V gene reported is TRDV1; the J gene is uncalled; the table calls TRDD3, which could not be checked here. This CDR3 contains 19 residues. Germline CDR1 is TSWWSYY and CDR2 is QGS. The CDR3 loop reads CALGELGRSAIWGRNKLTF. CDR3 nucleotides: TGTGCTCTTGGGGAACTTGGGCGGTCCGCCATCTGGGGGAGAAATAAACTCACCTTT.

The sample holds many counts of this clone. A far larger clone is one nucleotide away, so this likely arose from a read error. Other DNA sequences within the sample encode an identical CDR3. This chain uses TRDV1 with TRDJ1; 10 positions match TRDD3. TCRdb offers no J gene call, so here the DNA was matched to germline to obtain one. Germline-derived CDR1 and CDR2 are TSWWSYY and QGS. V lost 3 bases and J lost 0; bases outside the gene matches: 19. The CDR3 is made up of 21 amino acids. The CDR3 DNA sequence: TGTGCTCTTGGGGAGTGCCACCTAGACCGCGGGGGATACGGGTACACCGATAAACTCATCTTT. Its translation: CALGECHLDRGGYGYTDKLIF.

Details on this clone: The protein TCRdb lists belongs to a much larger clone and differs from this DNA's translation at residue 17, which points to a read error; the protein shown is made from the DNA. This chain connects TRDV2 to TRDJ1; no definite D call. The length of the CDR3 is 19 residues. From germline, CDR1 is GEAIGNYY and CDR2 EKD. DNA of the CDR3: TGTGCCTGTGACCAGATCGGTACAGGGTGGGACTCGGACACCGATAAACGCATCTTT. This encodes CACDQIGTGWDSDTDKRIF.

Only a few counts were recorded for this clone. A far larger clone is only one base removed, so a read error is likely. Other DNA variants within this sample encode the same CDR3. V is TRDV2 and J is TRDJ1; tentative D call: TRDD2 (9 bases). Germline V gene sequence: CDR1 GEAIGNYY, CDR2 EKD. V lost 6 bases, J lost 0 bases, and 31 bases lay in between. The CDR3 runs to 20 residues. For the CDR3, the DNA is TGTGCCTGTTCGCCAAACCTTCCTACGAGGATTGGGGGATACACCGATAAACTCATCTTT. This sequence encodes CACSPNLPTRIGGYTDKLIF.

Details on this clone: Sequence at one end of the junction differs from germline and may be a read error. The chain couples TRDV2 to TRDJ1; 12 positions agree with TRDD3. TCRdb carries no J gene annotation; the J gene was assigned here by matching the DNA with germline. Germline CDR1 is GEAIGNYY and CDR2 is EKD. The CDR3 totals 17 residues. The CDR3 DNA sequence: TGTGCCTGTGACACTTACTGGGGGATACTGAACCCCGATGAACTCATCTTT. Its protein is CACDTYWGILNPDELIF.

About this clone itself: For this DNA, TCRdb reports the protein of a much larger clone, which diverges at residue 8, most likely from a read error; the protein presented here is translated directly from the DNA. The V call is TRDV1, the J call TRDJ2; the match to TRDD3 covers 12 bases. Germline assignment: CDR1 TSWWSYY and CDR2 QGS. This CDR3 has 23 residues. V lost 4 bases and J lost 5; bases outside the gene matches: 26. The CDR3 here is CALGAFKLTLGDTPPLLTAQLFF. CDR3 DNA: TGTGCTCTTGGGGCCTTCAAACTTACACTGGGGGATACCCCTCCCCTCCTAACAGCACAACTCTTCTTT.

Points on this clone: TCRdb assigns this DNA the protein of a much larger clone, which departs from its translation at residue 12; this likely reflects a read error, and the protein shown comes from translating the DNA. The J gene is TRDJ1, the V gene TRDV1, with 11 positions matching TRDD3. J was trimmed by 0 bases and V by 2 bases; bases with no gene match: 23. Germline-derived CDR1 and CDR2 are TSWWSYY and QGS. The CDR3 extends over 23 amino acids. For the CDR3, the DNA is TGTGCTCTTGGGGAATTAGAAGGACCCGTGAACATACTGGGGGATAAAGACACCGATAAACTCATCTTT. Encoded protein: CALGELEGPVNILGDKDTDKLIF.